The 7 T cell receptor beta chains below come from one sample, sequenced in a study of cytomegalovirus exposure and HLA in healthy donors. Use of 60 Vbeta and 13 Jbeta primers characterized the PCR. This table comes from immunoSEQ multiplex PCR, and its TCRdb copy is limited to in-frame clones, with some not included. Of more than 150,000 clones detected, around four fifths appear once; the ten largest clones hold 1%. The sequencing sample was made of PBMCs. The receptors were sampled from a woman in her forties or fifties in good health and CMV-seropositive.

CDR3 sequence: CASSVGGTLQETQYF. In DNA, the CDR3 is TGTGCCAGCAGCGTGGGCGGGACCCTCCAAGAGACCCAGTACTTC. The chain combines TRBV9 with TRBJ2-5; tentative D call: TRBD2 (6 bases). This CDR3 is 15 amino acids long. Trimming removed 2 bases from V and 1 base from J, with 12 bases in between. Germline loops: CDR1 SGDLS, CDR2 YYNGEE.

This sequence joins TRBV6-1 and TRBJ1-5; 8 nucleotides agree with TRBD1. The CDR3 runs to 15 residues. The V gene's germline CDR1 is MNHNS and CDR2 SASEGT. Germline trimming cut 6 bases from V and 5 bases from J; bases unmatched to any gene: 9. Written as DNA, the CDR3 is TGTGCCAGCAGGGGACCGGGACAGGCTTATCAGCCCCAGCATTTT. It codes for CASRGPGQAYQPQHF.

This clone was recorded once. The gene calls are TRBV5-1 and TRBJ2-3; 11 bases are shared with TRBD2. V lost 2 bases and J lost 10; bases outside the gene matches: 0. The CDR3 totals 12 residues. Germline lookup yields CDR1 SGHRS and CDR2 YFSETQ. The CDR3 DNA is TGCGCCAGCAGCTTTAGCGGGGGGGCGCAGTATTTT. It codes for CASSFSGGAQYF.

For this clone: A junction end diverges from the germline sequence, so it may reflect a read error. V is TRBV7-9 and J is TRBJ2-5; possibly TRBD2 for D (6 bases). CDR3 size: 13 residues. Germline V gives CDR1 SEHNR, CDR2 FQNEAQ (reference sequence). The CDR3 DNA sequence: TGTTCCAGCAGCTCCGGGAGTTTTGAGACCCAGTACTTC. Protein sequence: CSSSSGSFETQYF.

The chain combines TRBV4-2 with TRBJ2-3; D is possibly TRBD1 (5 bases). This CDR3 comprises 18 residues. Germline V lookup: CDR1 LGHNA, CDR2 YNFKEQ. The V end was cut by 0 bases, the J end by 1 base, with 17 bases between. The CDR3 DNA follows: TGTGCCAGCAGCCAAGAGTCTGGCAGGGTCAGGGGCACAGATACGCAGTATTTT. Amino acids: CASSQESGRVRGTDTQYF.

The V call is TRBV6-1, the J call TRBJ2-2; no firm D call. The V gene lost 7 bases and the J gene lost 1 base, with 10 bases spanning the gap. The CDR3 runs 14 residues. In germline, CDR1 is MNHNS, CDR2 SASEGT. The CDR3 region has the DNA TGTGCCAGCATTCTTACTCTGAACACCGGGGAGCTGTTTTTT. Amino acid sequence: CASILTLNTGELFF.

A few counts support this clone. The rearrangement uses TRBV4-1 and TRBJ2-7; tentatively, D is TRBD2 (6 bases). V lost 4 bases and J 3 bases, leaving 16 bases between the germline ends. Germline assignment: CDR1 MGHRA and CDR2 YSYEKL. CDR3 size: 15 residues. This CDR3 is CASSLWTGENYEQYF. In nucleotides, the CDR3 is TGCGCCAGCAGCCTATGGACGGGAGAGAACTACGAGCAGTACTTC.